What follows are 19 T cell receptor beta chains derived from one specimen sequenced in a study of blood T cell repertoires in COVID-19. TCRdb's table, derived via immunoSEQ multiplex PCR, lists solely in-frame clones and lacks some. Of approximately 130,000 clones listed, around 86% are singletons. Material for sequencing was peripheral blood. These TCRs come from a woman aged 50 to 60 who had recovered from COVID-19.

The CDR3 region is CASSHTGLSYEQYF. DNA for the CDR3: TGTGCCAGCAGCCACACAGGGCTGTCCTACGAGCAGTACTTC. The chain has TRBV11-3 and TRBJ2-7, with a tentative D call TRBD1 (6 bases). Trimming stripped 5 bases from V and 1 base from J, with 12 bases between. The CDR3 totals 14 residues. Germline V gene data show CDR1 as SGHNT and CDR2 as YENEEA.

The chain uses TRBV4-3 and TRBJ2-5, with D unresolved. The CDR3 extends over 13 amino acids. Germline V lookup: CDR1 LGHNA, CDR2 YSLEER. V lost 1 base and J 3 bases, leaving 6 bases between the germline ends. DNA for the CDR3: TGCGCCAGCAGCCAAGCCCTAGAAGAGACCCAGTACTTC. Its protein is CASSQALEETQYF.

The chain has TRBV6-2 or TRBV6-3 and TRBJ2-4, with 7 bases fitting TRBD1. V lost 5 bases and J lost 4; bases outside the gene matches: 8. CDR3 length equals 15 residues. From germline, CDR1 is MNHEY and CDR2 SVGEGT. The DNA for the CDR3 is TGTGCCAGCAGTCCCCAGAGGGGGCTGAAAAACATTCAGTACTTC. Protein sequence: CASSPQRGLKNIQYF.

The rearrangement uses TRBV19 and TRBJ2-1; a weak D match, TRBD2 (5 bases). In germline, CDR1 is LNHDA, CDR2 SQIVND (reference sequence). This CDR3 comprises 15 residues. V was shortened by 8 bases and J by 0 bases, with 14 bases between the two germline ends. The CDR3 protein is CASRRGLNSYNEQFF. For the CDR3, the DNA is TGTGCCAGTCGGCGCGGGCTAAACTCCTACAATGAGCAGTTCTTC. Supplemented by reference TRBV19 and TRBJ2-1, the full variable domain reads DGGITQSPKYLFRKEGQNVTLSCEQNLNHDAMYWYRQDPGQGLRLIYYSQIVNDFQKGDIAEGYSVSREKKESFPLTVTSAQKNPTAFYLCASRRGLNSYNEQFFGPGTRLTVL.

V is TRBV7-2 and J is TRBJ2-3; 12 nucleotides match TRBD2. CDR1 and CDR2 from the germline V gene are SGHTA and FQGNSA. The CDR3 extends over 17 amino acids. V lost 1 base and J lost 6; bases outside the gene matches: 8. As DNA, the CDR3 is TGTGCCAGCAGCTTAGGACTAGCGGGAGATATTAGGGATACGCAGTATTTT. Protein product: CASSLGLAGDIRDTQYF.

The table lists this clone with a count of one. The V call is TRBV5-1, the J call TRBJ2-6; no definite D call. This CDR3 is 16 amino acids long. Germline assignment: CDR1 SGHRS and CDR2 YFSETQ. Between the trimmed V and J ends, which lost 3 bases and 0 bases, there was a span of 10 bases. CDR3 sequence (DNA): TGCGCCAGCAGCTCAAAATCAGGCTCTGGGGCCAACGTCCTGACTTTC. This gives the protein CASSSKSGSGANVLTF.

The J gene is TRBJ2-5, the V gene TRBV29-1; 7 bases agree with TRBD1. This CDR3 region has 11 residues. The junction had 2 bases not matched to a gene; V was cut back by 5 bases and J by 5 bases. Germline CDR1 is SQVTM and CDR2 is ANQGSEA. The CDR3 is CSVTGVETQYF. As DNA, the CDR3 is TGCAGCGTTACAGGGGTTGAGACCCAGTACTTC.

Note on this clone: This sample includes further DNA sequences coding for the same CDR3. The rearrangement uses TRBV30 and TRBJ2-7; 8 nucleotides agree with TRBD2. Per the germline V gene, CDR1 is GTSNPN and CDR2 is SVGIG (reference sequence). The CDR3 spans 14 residues. The V and J ends lost 0 bases and 4 bases, in that order; junction bases with no gene match: 5. DNA for the CDR3: TGTGCCTGGAGTGTAGGACTAGCAGGTTACGAGCAGTACTTC. Translating it yields CAWSVGLAGYEQYF.

This rearrangement joins TRBV24-1 to TRBJ2-1, with 11 nucleotides matching TRBD2. From germline, CDR1 is KGHDR and CDR2 SFDVKD. After removal of 2 bases from V and 6 bases from J, the junction contained 5 bases not matched to a gene. This CDR3 has 16 amino acids. CDR3 amino acids: CATSDYTSGRVNEQFF. CDR3 DNA sequence: TGTGCCACCAGTGATTACACTAGCGGGAGAGTCAATGAGCAGTTCTTC.

The rearrangement joins TRBV4-1 to TRBJ1-2; D is possibly TRBD1 (5 bases). Trimming removed 3 bases from V and 1 base from J, with 15 bases in between. The CDR3 consists of 16 residues. Germline V lookup: CDR1 MGHRA, CDR2 YSYEKL. The CDR3 bases are TGCGCCAGCAGCCATGGGCTAAAAGGGGTTAACTATGGCTACACCTTC. It yields the protein CASSHGLKGVNYGYTF.

The chain uses TRBV2 and TRBJ2-4, with D perhaps matching TRBD2 (5 bases). Germline V lookup: CDR1 SNHLY, CDR2 FYNNEI. This CDR3 is built from 12 residues. Trimming removed 6 bases from V and 4 bases from J, with 7 bases in between. The CDR3 loop reads CASRTGKNIQYF. DNA of the CDR3: TGTGCCAGCAGGACGGGAAAAAACATTCAGTACTTC.

This chain uses TRBV27 with TRBJ2-7; the D is unclear. Trimming stripped 5 bases from V and 6 bases from J, with 11 bases between. Per the germline V gene, CDR1 is MNHEY and CDR2 is SMNVEV (reference sequence). This CDR3 spans 12 amino acids. The CDR3 DNA reads TGTGCCAGCAGTCCCAACGGCGGCGAGCAGTACTTC. Its protein is CASSPNGGEQYF.

The rearrangement joins TRBV6-2 or TRBV6-3 to TRBJ2-3, with 7 bases lining up with TRBD1. J gave up 4 bases and V 6 bases, and 4 bases lay outside the gene matches. CDR1 is MNHEY, CDR2 SVGEGT, per germline. The CDR3 has 13 residues. The CDR3 region has the DNA TGTGCCAGCAGCCCTACAGGGGCAGATACGCAGTATTTT. Translated, it gives CASSPTGADTQYF.

The CDR3 region is CASSPLPGQGGYGYTF. The CDR3 DNA sequence: TGCGCCAGCAGCCCCCTCCCGGGACAGGGGGGCTATGGCTACACCTTC. V gene TRBV5-1 combines with J gene TRBJ1-2; 11 positions match TRBD1. This CDR3 spans 16 amino acids. The ends lost 4 bases at V and 4 bases at J; junction bases unmatched: 9. The V gene's germline CDR1 is SGHRS and CDR2 YFSETQ.

V is TRBV7-9 and J is TRBJ2-1; 8 nucleotides line up with TRBD2. Germline V gene lookup returns CDR1 SEHNR and CDR2 FQNEAQ (reference sequence). The CDR3 extends over 16 amino acids. V was clipped by 1 base and J by 5 bases; unmatched bases: 7. CDR3 sequence (DNA): TGTGCCAGCAGCTTAGTCGGGAGGGATGGAGACAATGAGCAGTTCTTC. Its protein is CASSLVGRDGDNEQFF. Full variable domain (missing parts from reference TRBV7-9 and TRBJ2-1): DTGVSQNPRHKITKRGQNVTFRCDPISEHNRLYWYRQTLGQGPEFLTYFQNEAQLEKSRLLSDRFSAERPKGSFSTLEIQRTEQGDSAMYLCASSLVGRDGDNEQFFGPGTRLTVL.

The J gene is TRBJ2-7, the V gene TRBV4-1; TRBD1 aligns across 7 bases. There are 15 residues in the CDR3. After removal of 3 bases from V and 6 bases from J, the junction contained 11 bases not matched to a gene. Germline assignment: CDR1 MGHRA and CDR2 YSYEKL. The CDR3 nucleotides are TGCGCCAGCAGCCAGCCGGGACAGCGGCTTCCCGAGCAGTACTTC. It yields the protein CASSQPGQRLPEQYF.

The chain couples TRBV4-1 to TRBJ1-1; 7 positions agree with TRBD1. Germline CDR1 MGHRA, CDR2 YSYEKL. J was trimmed by 6 bases and V by 1 base; bases with no gene match: 5. This CDR3 spans 14 amino acids. The CDR3 region has the DNA TGCGCCAGCAGCCAAGCAAAACAGGGGTCTGAAGCTTTCTTT. Protein sequence: CASSQAKQGSEAFF.

The gene calls are TRBV6-5 and TRBJ1-5; 9 bases fit TRBD1. Losses at the gene ends were 7 bases for V and 5 bases for J; bases not matched to a gene: 6. Germline loops: CDR1 MNHEY, CDR2 SVGAGI. The CDR3 is made up of 14 amino acids. CDR3 loop: CASTGQGRDQPQHF. CDR3 sequence (DNA): TGTGCCAGCACCGGACAGGGGAGAGATCAGCCCCAGCATTTT.

This chain joins TRBV7-9 and TRBJ1-5; D remains unclear. The ends were cut back, 3 bases at V and 6 bases at J, with 15 bases in the middle. The germline V gene has CDR1 SEHNR and CDR2 FQNEAQ (reference sequence). This CDR3 has 15 residues. The CDR3 spells CASSLSAGGSQPQHF. CDR3 bases: TGTGCCAGCAGCTTGTCGGCGGGAGGTAGTCAGCCCCAGCATTTT.